This T cell receptor (beta chain) was sequenced in a study of CD8 T cells in ankylosing spondylitis. Only a few counts were recorded for this clonotype. Its specificity is not known. This CDR3 is 16 amino acids long. Trimming stripped 5 bases from V and 5 bases from J, with 22 bases between. Germline assignment: CDR1 SGDLS and CDR2 YYNGEE. TCRdb re-derived calls from the 5' RACE reads in MiXCR, one entry per CDR3 protein. This table has under 250,000 distinct CDR3 sequences, 25% to 30% appearing once. Study results and caveats: Within matched ankylosing spondylitis synovial fluid, disease-linked clones were reportedly significantly enriched. For ankylosing spondylitis blood, a TCR beta motif of roughly 8 highly homologous variants appeared characteristic.

Sequencing was done on a sample of blood, either unsorted or a sorted T cell fraction (not recorded which). The source of this sequence is a male donor with ankylosing spondylitis or in good health (not recorded which). The chain is built from TRBV9 and TRBJ2-5; weak D call: TRBD2 (6 bases). The CDR3, as DNA: TGTGCCAGCAGTCTCCGCGGGACCGGGAAGGGCGAGACCCAGTACTTC. Amino acids: CASSLRGTGKGETQYF.